This TCR beta chain was sequenced during a study of shared clonotypes between healthy human individuals. CD45RO-negative, CCR7-positively selected cells formed the naive CD8 fraction, excluding terminally differentiated effector memory CD45RA+ cells. This CDR3 has 16 amino acids. V lost 0 bases and J lost 1; bases outside the gene matches: 4. Clones were read by immunoSEQ multiplex PCR, and TCRdb kept only the in-frame ones, dropping some. The sample holds about 2 million clones, over 85% seen once. This clone was seen once. The material sequenced was naive CD8+ T cells sorted from blood. This receptor was taken from a man aged 18-30 years in good health. V is TRBV23-1 and J is TRBJ1-1; 8 bases line up with TRBD1. TRBV23-1 is designated an ORF whose function remains uncertain. DNA for the CDR3: TGCGCCAGCAGTCAATCACAGGGGGAAGGGAACACTGAAGCTTTCTTT. It codes for CASSQSQGEGNTEAFF.